The text below deals with one T cell receptor (beta chain). As yet, its antigen is unknown. These data belong to a study of T cell repertoires in cytomegalovirus infection. Study information: Public TCR beta signature analysis indicated the presence of both CMV infection and matching HLA type.

Trimming took off 0 bases at V and 2 bases at J, with 12 bases between the two ends. CDR3 length: 16 residues. Germline V lookup: CDR1 MNHEY, CDR2 SMNVEV (reference sequence). TCRdb independently ran MiXCR on the reads; one entry per CDR3 protein. Among roughly 170,000 distinct CDR3 sequences listed, about 20% were seen once. The specimen was CD8+ T cells from cultured PBMCs, collected from culture after CMV antigen stimulation. The origin of this receptor is a human donor in good health (CMV status not recorded). Some clones in this sample may be carry-over from other donors' samples. The V call is TRBV27, the J call TRBJ2-3; unclear D gene. CDR3 bases: TGTGCCAGCAGTTTATCGTCAGTCCCGCTCACAGATACGCAGTATTTT. Translating it yields CASSLSSVPLTDTQYF.